Presented here are 17 T cell receptor beta chains from one specimen sequenced in a study of patients and donors after allogeneic stem cell transplantation (dated by TCRdb to about 2020). The protocol used for the library was RT-PCR. The instrument given in TCRdb is NextSeq 550. TCRdb reran the public reads through fastp at Q25 and MiXCR, keeping productive beta chains. One record per CDR3 amino acid sequence lists the most common genes and DNA. The table for this sample lists roughly 960,000 distinct CDR3 sequences; under 20% of them were counted only once. The biggest ten clones account for 5% to 6.5% of the sample. The sample taken for sequencing was blood, either unsorted or a sorted T cell fraction (not recorded which). The receptors originated from a human donor who was either an allogeneic HSCT recipient or a stem cell or donor lymphocyte infusion donor (not recorded which). It is not recorded whose cells these are; they may come from a transplant donor.

The chain carries TRBV12-3 or TRBV12-4 and TRBJ1-6; 9 bases agree with TRBD1. V shed 5 bases and J 10 bases; nucleotides not matched to a gene: 6. There are 14 residues in the CDR3. The DNA of the CDR3 is TGTGCCAGCAGTGCCGGACAGGGGATCTCACCCCTCCACTTT. This codes for CASSAGQGISPLHF.

In its sample, this clonotype was seen a few times. The gene calls are TRBV10-2 and TRBJ1-1, with D possibly matching TRBD1 (6 bases). Germline CDR1 is WSHSY and CDR2 is SAAADI. There are 14 residues in the CDR3. V was shortened by 2 bases and J by 5 bases, with 12 bases between the two germline ends. The CDR3 here is CASSEEGGWTEAFF. DNA for the CDR3: TGCGCCAGCAGTGAGGAGGGGGGTTGGACTGAAGCTTTCTTT.

The chain combines TRBV25-1 with TRBJ2-5, with D possibly being TRBD2 (6 bases). Germline assignment: CDR1 MGHDK and CDR2 SYGVNS. Trimming pared 4 bases from V and 2 bases from J, leaving 20 bases between. This CDR3 is 17 amino acids long. The DNA for the CDR3 is TGTGCCAGCAGTGTGTGGGGAGGACTTTCCAGTCAAGAGACCCAGTACTTC. Protein: CASSVWGGLSSQETQYF.

This clonotype was picked up a small number of times. This chain joins TRBV7-2 and TRBJ2-5; 8 positions agree with TRBD2. The V gene end was trimmed by 3 bases and the J gene end by 2 bases; junction bases not matched to a gene: 11. Per the germline V gene, CDR1 is SGHTA and CDR2 is FQGNSA. This CDR3 region has 17 residues. CDR3 amino acids: CASSFTLTSGGQETQYF. The CDR3 coding sequence is TGTGCCAGCAGCTTTACCCTAACTAGCGGAGGACAAGAGACCCAGTACTTC. Based on the CDR3 plus reference TRBV7-2 and TRBJ2-5, the full variable domain is GAGVSQSPSNKVTEKGKDVELRCDPISGHTALYWYRQSLGQGLEFLIYFQGNSAPDKSGLPSDRFSAERTGGSVSTLTIQRTQQEDSAVYLCASSFTLTSGGQETQYFGPGTRLLVL.

This clonotype has more than one count but fewer than ten. V is TRBV20-1 and J is TRBJ2-3; TRBD2 matches at 8 bases. There are 15 residues in the CDR3. Losses at the gene ends were 5 bases for V and 2 bases for J; bases not matched to a gene: 9. Germline loops: CDR1 DFQATT, CDR2 SNEGSKA (reference sequence). CDR3 residues: CSAERTSPDTDTQYF. The CDR3 DNA sequence: TGCAGTGCTGAGAGGACTAGCCCTGACACAGATACGCAGTATTTT.

This clonotype turned up a few times. The CDR3 reads CASSRGTGSQETQYF. The CDR3, as DNA: TGCGCCAGCAGCCGAGGGACAGGGAGTCAAGAGACCCAGTACTTC. The chain uses TRBV5-1 and TRBJ2-5; 9 bases align to TRBD1. Germline trimming cut 4 bases from V and 2 bases from J; bases unmatched to any gene: 6. Germline V gene data show CDR1 as SGHRS and CDR2 as YFSETQ. This CDR3 contains 15 residues.

This clonotype was seen ten or more times. This chain connects TRBV5-1 to TRBJ2-1; D may correspond to TRBD1 or TRBD2 (5 bases each). V gave up 4 bases and J gave up 14 bases, with 16 bases separating them. Germline lookup yields CDR1 SGHRS and CDR2 YFSETQ. The CDR3 extends over 12 amino acids. CDR3 sequence: CASSTDQMGEFF. DNA of the CDR3: TGCGCCAGCAGCACCGACCAAATGGGGGAGTTCTTC.

Note on this clonotype: One junction end disagrees with the germline gene, perhaps due to a read error. The rearrangement links TRBV25-1 to TRBJ2-1, with D perhaps TRBD1 (5 bases). Germline V gives CDR1 MGHDK, CDR2 SYGVNS. This CDR3 region has 14 residues. CDR3 region: CASSEGAAGRPKLF. CDR3 coding DNA: TGTGCCAGCAGTGAAGGGGCGGCAGGAAGACCCAAGCTCTTC.

The chain uses TRBV30 and TRBJ2-5, with a tentative D call TRBD2 (5 bases). The CDR3 has 13 amino acids. The germline CDR1 and CDR2 sequences are GTSNPN and SVGIG (reference sequence). V was clipped by 1 base and J by 1 base, with 7 bases between them. CDR3 in amino acids: CAWSDRGQETQYF. The CDR3 DNA reads TGTGCCTGGAGTGATCGGGGCCAAGAGACCCAGTACTTC. Complete variable domain (other parts from reference TRBV30 and TRBJ2-5): SQTIHQWPATLVQPVGSPLSLECTVEGTSNPNLYWYRQAAGRGLQLLFYSVGIGQISSEVPQNLSASRPQDRQFILSSKKLLLSDSGFYLCAWSDRGQETQYFGPGTRLLVL.

The chain is built from TRBV4-3 and TRBJ1-1, with D hard to call. This CDR3 comprises 15 residues. V gave up 1 base and J gave up 0 bases, with 9 bases separating them. Germline V gene sequence: CDR1 LGHNA, CDR2 YSLEER. CDR3 amino acids: CASSQARLLNTEAFF. The CDR3 region has the DNA TGCGCCAGCAGCCAAGCGCGACTGCTGAACACTGAAGCTTTCTTT.

This chain links TRBV24-1 with TRBJ2-5, with TRBD1 matching 11 bases. This CDR3 is 16 amino acids long. V lost 4 bases, J lost 3 bases, and 6 bases stayed unmatched. The germline V gene has CDR1 KGHDR and CDR2 SFDVKD. DNA for the CDR3: TGTGCCACCAGTGACCGGACAGGGGGCGCGGAAGAGACCCAGTACTTC. Translation: CATSDRTGGAEETQYF.

This clonotype was picked up a small number of times. The chain has TRBV5-6 and TRBJ2-5, with 9 nucleotides matching TRBD1. The CDR3 covers 17 residues. V shed 0 bases and J 1 base; nucleotides not matched to a gene: 7. Germline CDR1 and CDR2: SGHDT and YYEEEE. The CDR3 here is CASSLALGTGSQETQYF. In DNA, the CDR3 is TGTGCCAGCAGCTTGGCCCTAGGGACAGGGAGCCAAGAGACCCAGTACTTC.

This chain links TRBV6-2 or TRBV6-3 with TRBJ2-7; the match to TRBD1 covers 7 bases. The germline V gene encodes CDR1 MNHEY and CDR2 SVGEGT. The CDR3 has 12 residues. The ends lost 6 bases at V and 10 bases at J; junction bases unmatched: 9. DNA for the CDR3: TGTGCCAGCAGCACCTGGGACAGCCTTCAGTACTTC. Translation: CASSTWDSLQYF.

This chain joins TRBV4-2 and TRBJ2-1; 13 nucleotides line up with TRBD2. Germline loops: CDR1 LGHNA, CDR2 YNFKEQ. Losses at the gene ends were 5 bases for V and 0 bases for J; bases not matched to a gene: 7. The CDR3 covers 18 residues. The CDR3 DNA reads TGTGCCAGCAGCTCCGGACTAGCGGGGGAGAGCTCCTACAATGAGCAGTTCTTC. Amino acids: CASSSGLAGESSYNEQFF.

Many counts were recorded for this clonotype. The chain carries TRBV24-1 and TRBJ2-7, with 8 bases that match TRBD1. Unmatched junction bases numbered 7, after V lost 10 bases and J lost 6 bases. The CDR3 has 12 amino acids. CDR1 is KGHDR and CDR2 is SFDVKD in the germline V gene. DNA for the CDR3: TGTGCCACGGACAGGGAGAAGGGCGAGCAGTACTTC. Its protein is CATDREKGEQYF.

The chain joins TRBV21-1 to TRBJ2-5; TRBD1, as called in the table, went unchecked against the DNA. TRBV21-1 is annotated as a pseudogene. The CDR3 contains 14 residues. The CDR3, as DNA: TGTGCCAGCAGGAAGGACAGGATAAGAAAGACCCAGTACTTC. This sequence encodes CASRKDRIRKTQYF.

In its sample, this clonotype was seen many times. V usage is TRBV29-1 and J usage is TRBJ2-1, with D hard to call. The V end was cut by 6 bases, the J end by 10 bases, with 19 bases between. There are 13 residues in the CDR3. Germline CDR1 and CDR2: SQVTM and ANQGSEA. In nucleotides, the CDR3 is TGCAGCGTGGCCTCCGACTGGGTGGGGGAGCAGTTCTTC. Translation: CSVASDWVGEQFF.